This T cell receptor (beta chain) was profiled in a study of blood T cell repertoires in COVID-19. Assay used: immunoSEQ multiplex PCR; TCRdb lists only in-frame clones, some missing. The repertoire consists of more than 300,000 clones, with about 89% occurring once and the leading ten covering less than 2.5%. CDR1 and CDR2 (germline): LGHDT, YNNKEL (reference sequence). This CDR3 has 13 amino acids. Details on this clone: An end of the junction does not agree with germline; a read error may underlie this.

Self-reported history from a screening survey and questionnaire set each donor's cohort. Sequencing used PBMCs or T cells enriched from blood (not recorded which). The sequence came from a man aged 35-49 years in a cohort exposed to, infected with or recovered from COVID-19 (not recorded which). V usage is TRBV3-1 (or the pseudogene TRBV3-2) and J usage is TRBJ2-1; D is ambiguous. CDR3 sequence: CASSQPPYNEQFF. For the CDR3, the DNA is TGTGCCAGCAGCCAACCCCCCTATAATGAGCAGTTCTTC.